A single sample gave rise to the 27 T cell receptor beta chains below, sequenced in a study of spatial heterogeneity in lung cancer. TCRdb re-derived calls from the 5' RACE reads in MiXCR, one entry per CDR3 protein. Counted here are tens of thousands of distinct CDR3 sequences, around 9.6% occurring once; the ten biggest clones make up about 20%. Time point of the sample: blood at routine non-recurrence follow-up after resection. The sample consisted of PBMCs, taken at follow-up. These receptors all come from a male donor with early-stage non-small cell lung cancer.

In this sample, this clonotype turned up many times. The rearrangement uses TRBV20-1 and TRBJ2-2; D is unclear. Germline V gene sequence: CDR1 DFQATT, CDR2 SNEGSKA (reference sequence). The CDR3 has 12 amino acids. The germline V and J ends were trimmed by 6 bases and 3 bases, with 8 bases remaining between them. Written as DNA, the CDR3 is TGCAGTGCGAACAGCGACACCGGGGAGCTGTTTTTT. Its protein product is CSANSDTGELFF.

This chain uses TRBV6-5 with TRBJ1-1; the D gene is possibly TRBD1 (5 bases). The CDR3 covers 14 residues. The V gene's germline CDR1 is MNHEY and CDR2 SVGAGI. Trimming took 8 bases from V and 4 from J, leaving 17 bases between them. The CDR3 is CASLTGGRSTEAFF. CDR3 coding DNA: TGTGCCAGCCTCACCGGGGGTCGAAGCACTGAAGCTTTCTTT.

This clonotype was seen at least ten times. The gene calls are TRBV20-1 and TRBJ1-1; D is undetermined. Deletions cut 3 bases from V and 0 bases from J, with 8 bases between. CDR3 length equals 13 residues. Germline-derived CDR1 and CDR2 are DFQATT and SNEGSKA (reference sequence). Here the CDR3 reads CSASDGMNTEAFF. The CDR3 DNA reads TGCAGTGCTAGCGACGGTATGAACACTGAAGCTTTCTTT.

Many counts were recorded for this clonotype. The rearrangement joins TRBV11-3 to TRBJ2-2; 10 positions match TRBD1. The CDR3 has 15 amino acids. V lost 6 bases to trimming and J lost 5 bases; unmatched junction nucleotides: 6. CDR1 is SGHNT and CDR2 is YENEEA in the germline V gene. This chain's CDR3 is CASRKGTGETGELFF. The CDR3, as DNA: TGTGCCAGCAGAAAAGGGACAGGGGAGACCGGGGAGCTGTTTTTT.

The V call is TRBV24-1, the J call TRBJ2-1; 9 nucleotides agree with TRBD2. After removal of 4 bases from V and 10 bases from J, the junction contained 13 bases not matched to a gene. Per the germline V gene, CDR1 is KGHDR and CDR2 is SFDVKD. The CDR3 is 16 residues long. The DNA of the CDR3 is TGTGCCACCAGTGACCTTAGCGGGGGCGACAGACAGGAGCAGTTCTTC. This encodes CATSDLSGGDRQEQFF.

This clonotype has at least ten counts. The V gene is TRBV4-3, the J gene TRBJ1-1; TRBD1 agrees at 9 bases. Germline trimming cut 2 bases from V and 10 bases from J; bases unmatched to any gene: 5. Germline CDR1 and CDR2: LGHNA and YSLEER. This CDR3 region has 13 residues. CDR3 residues: CASSQLGTGPAFF. The CDR3 coding sequence is TGCGCCAGCAGCCAATTGGGGACAGGGCCAGCTTTCTTT.

This clonotype was seen a handful of times. The chain links TRBV18 to TRBJ1-1; no clear D gene. The V end lost 4 bases, the J end lost 0 bases, and 12 bases lay between the germline ends. Germline CDR1 is KGHSH and CDR2 is LQKENI. This CDR3 spans 15 amino acids. The CDR3 spells CASSLLRGLNTEAFF. The CDR3 region has the DNA TGTGCCAGCTCACTTCTCCGGGGTCTGAACACTGAAGCTTTCTTT.

This clonotype was counted between two and nine times. This chain uses TRBV6-6 with TRBJ2-5; 13 bases agree with TRBD2. V gave up 6 bases and J gave up 7 bases; unmatched junction bases: 5. Germline V lookup: CDR1 MNHNY, CDR2 SVGAGI (reference sequence). The CDR3 extends over 14 amino acids. The CDR3 spells CASRGLAGEGTQYF. CDR3 DNA: TGTGCCAGCAGAGGACTAGCGGGGGAGGGGACCCAGTACTTC.

The chain links TRBV4-3 to TRBJ1-5, with a possible D match to TRBD1 (5 bases). Trimming shortened V by 4 bases and J by 5 bases, and 15 bases separated the two germline ends. The germline V gene encodes CDR1 LGHNA and CDR2 YSLEER. The CDR3 loop spans 15 amino acids. The CDR3 region has the DNA TGCGCCAGCAGCCGGGGGGTCTTGGGAGATCAGCCCCAGCATTTT. Translated: CASSRGVLGDQPQHF.

This clonotype appeared many times. J is TRBJ2-5 and V is TRBV3-1; D ambiguous. Trimming removed 0 bases from V and 5 bases from J, with 7 bases in between. Germline loops: CDR1 LGHDT, CDR2 YNNKEL (reference sequence). The CDR3 spans 13 residues. The CDR3 protein is CASSQEFRETQYF. In DNA form, the CDR3 reads TGTGCCAGCAGCCAAGAGTTCCGGGAGACCCAGTACTTC.

The rearrangement uses TRBV2 and TRBJ2-3; perhaps TRBD2 as D (6 bases). Germline CDR1 reads SNHLY; CDR2 reads FYNNEI. The CDR3 is 12 amino acids. Trimming stripped 8 bases from V and 3 bases from J, with 9 bases between. In nucleotides, the CDR3 is TGTGCCAGCGTGGGGGGAACAGATACGCAGTATTTT. Residues: CASVGGTDTQYF.

The sample holds many counts of this clonotype. This chain links TRBV29-1 with TRBJ2-3, with TRBD1 as a possible D gene (5 bases). This CDR3 has 13 residues. CDR1 is SQVTM and CDR2 is ANQGSEA in the germline V gene. Trimming stripped 2 bases from V and 5 bases from J, with 11 bases between. The CDR3 nucleotides read TGCAGCGTTGAAAAAGGGGAAGGAGATACGCAGTATTTT. This translates into CSVEKGEGDTQYF.

The CDR3 DNA sequence: TGCGCCAGCAGCCGAGGGACACAAAACACTGAAGCTTTCTTT. Its protein product is CASSRGTQNTEAFF. The chain joins TRBV5-1 to TRBJ1-1, with D maybe TRBD1 (6 bases). The CDR3 covers 14 residues. CDR1 is SGHRS and CDR2 is YFSETQ in the germline V gene. Trimming removed 4 bases from V and 2 bases from J, with 12 bases in between. The full variable domain, completed using reference TRBV5-1 and TRBJ1-1, is KAGVTQTPRYLIKTRGQQVTLSCSPISGHRSVSWYQQTPGQGLQFLFEYFSETQRNKGNFPGRFSGRQFSNSRSEMNVSTLELGDSALYLCASSRGTQNTEAFFGQGTRLTVV.

This clonotype was picked up a small number of times. The gene calls are TRBV11-2 and TRBJ2-3, with D perhaps matching TRBD2 (7 bases). CDR3 size: 15 residues. Germline loops: CDR1 SGHAT, CDR2 FQNNGV. Trimming cost V 1 base and J 4 bases, with 12 bases left between them. The CDR3, as DNA: TGTGCCAGCAGCTTAGGCAGGGGACTACCAGATACGCAGTATTTT. This codes for CASSLGRGLPDTQYF.

This clonotype has at least ten counts. In DNA, the CDR3 is TGCAGCGTTGATGAGGGAGGCACAGATACGCAGTATTTT. This sequence encodes CSVDEGGTDTQYF. This chain joins TRBV29-1 and TRBJ2-3; D possibly corresponds to TRBD2 (5 bases). Germline CDR1 SQVTM, CDR2 ANQGSEA. The V end was cut by 3 bases, the J end by 1 base, with 8 bases between. This CDR3 has 13 residues.

At least ten counts were recorded for this clonotype. The J gene is TRBJ2-1, the V gene TRBV24-1; D could derive from TRBD1 or TRBD2 (5 bases each). The V gene's germline CDR1 is KGHDR and CDR2 SFDVKD. V lost 3 bases and J lost 7, with 15 bases in between. The CDR3 contains 15 residues. The CDR3 protein is CATSDRSGTGNEQFF. CDR3 DNA: TGTGCCACCAGTGATAGATCCGGGACGGGGAATGAGCAGTTCTTC.

The rearrangement joins TRBV7-9 to TRBJ1-1; D may be TRBD1 (5 bases). CDR3 length equals 14 residues. From germline, CDR1 is SEHNR and CDR2 FQNEAQ (reference sequence). Trimming cost V 2 bases and J 2 bases, with 9 bases left between them. Here the CDR3 reads CASSLLGVNTEAFF. The CDR3 region has the DNA TGTGCCAGCAGCTTATTGGGGGTTAACACTGAAGCTTTCTTT.

This clonotype came up a few times. V usage is TRBV6-6 and J usage is TRBJ2-6; no clear D gene. The CDR3 runs to 16 residues. Trimming shortened V by 0 bases and J by 1 base, and 7 bases separated the two germline ends. Looked up from germline, CDR1 is MNHNY and CDR2 is SVGAGI (reference sequence). CDR3 DNA: TGTGCCAGCAGTTACTCGACTGATTCTGGGGCCAACGTCCTGACTTTC. It codes for CASSYSTDSGANVLTF.

The chain is built from TRBV20-1 and TRBJ2-3; D may be TRBD2 (6 bases). The V gene lost 2 bases and the J gene lost 5 bases, with 11 bases spanning the gap. This CDR3 has 13 residues. Germline CDR1 is DFQATT and CDR2 is SNEGSKA (reference sequence). CDR3 in amino acids: CSARWRGGDTQYF. CDR3 DNA: TGCAGTGCTAGATGGAGGGGAGGAGATACGCAGTATTTT.

A few counts support this clonotype. The rearrangement uses TRBV7-2 and TRBJ1-6, with 10 bases that match TRBD1. V gave up 5 bases and J gave up 3 bases; unmatched junction bases: 10. Germline V gives CDR1 SGHTA, CDR2 FQGNSA. The CDR3 is made up of 18 amino acids. The CDR3, as DNA: TGTGCCAGCAGCCCCTTACGGGACAGGGGTATCTATAATTCACCCCTCCACTTT. It codes for CASSPLRDRGIYNSPLHF.

The chain is built from TRBV5-8 and TRBJ2-2; D may be TRBD1 (6 bases). The germline V gene has CDR1 SGHTS and CDR2 YDEGEE. V gave up 0 bases and J gave up 0 bases, with 15 bases separating them. The CDR3 is made up of 18 amino acids. The CDR3 loop reads CASSLAVPGTTNTGELFF. In DNA, the CDR3 is TGTGCCAGCAGCTTGGCCGTCCCCGGGACAACGAACACCGGGGAGCTGTTTTTT.

This clonotype was picked up a small number of times. The rearrangement links TRBV11-2 to TRBJ2-5; 11 nucleotides agree with TRBD1. Germline loops: CDR1 SGHAT, CDR2 FQNNGV. The CDR3 runs 15 residues. V gave up 5 bases and J gave up 6 bases; unmatched junction bases: 8. The CDR3 nucleotides are TGTGCCAGCAGCCCGGTGGGACAGGGGGTAAAGACCCAGTACTTC. It translates to CASSPVGQGVKTQYF.

This clonotype was observed many times. The V call is TRBV28, the J call TRBJ2-3, with TRBD2 matching 10 bases. The ends lost 8 bases at V and 1 base at J; junction bases unmatched: 6. The CDR3 covers 15 residues. In germline, CDR1 is MDHEN, CDR2 SYDVKM. The CDR3 loop is CASRSGGAGTDTQYF. CDR3 nucleotides: TGTGCCAGCCGGAGCGGGGGGGCCGGCACAGATACGCAGTATTTT.

The chain recombines TRBV4-1 with TRBJ2-6; D not certain. CDR3 length: 16 amino acids. V was cut by 0 bases and J by 1 base, with 7 bases left in between. In germline, CDR1 is MGHRA, CDR2 YSYEKL. The CDR3 protein is CASSQDRVSGANVLTF. CDR3 nucleotides: TGCGCCAGCAGCCAAGATCGGGTGTCTGGGGCCAACGTCCTGACTTTC.

This clonotype was found a few times. This rearrangement joins TRBV9 to TRBJ2-1; D remains ambiguous. The CDR3 sequence is 13 residues long. V was cut by 3 bases and J by 4 bases, with 8 bases left in between. CDR1 and CDR2 from the germline V gene are SGDLS and YYNGEE. The CDR3 loop reads CASSATQYNEQFF. The CDR3, as DNA: TGTGCCAGCAGCGCCACTCAATACAATGAGCAGTTCTTC.

This rearrangement joins TRBV11-3 to TRBJ2-2; D is possibly TRBD1 (6 bases). V dropped 5 bases and J dropped 4 bases, with 11 bases sitting between them. This CDR3 is 14 amino acids long. CDR1 and CDR2 from the germline V gene are SGHNT and YENEEA. The CDR3 is CASSVRGGTGELFF. In nucleotides, the CDR3 is TGTGCCAGCAGCGTTAGAGGGGGCACCGGGGAGCTGTTTTTT.

This clonotype showed up many times. This chain joins TRBV3-1 and TRBJ1-2; 9 bases agree with TRBD1. This CDR3 spans 13 amino acids. The V and J ends lost 0 bases and 8 bases, in that order; junction bases with no gene match: 1. Per germline, CDR1 LGHDT and CDR2 YNNKEL (reference sequence). The CDR3 here is CASSQETGGGYTF. CDR3 DNA: TGTGCCAGCAGCCAAGAGACAGGGGGAGGCTACACCTTC.